Detailed here is one T cell receptor (beta chain). The antigen is unknown. CDR1 is SGDLS and CDR2 is YYNGEE in the germline V gene. The CDR3 contains 14 residues. Trimming shortened V by 0 bases and J by 2 bases, and 8 bases separated the two germline ends. This record belongs to a study of cytotoxic CD8 clonotypes in ibrutinib-treated CLL. Study-wide background: After a median of about 62 months, roughly 14 patients stayed remitted and around twelve progressed; responses had been partial in some 25 and complete in 2. Study findings and constraints: Baseline-level clonality went beyond age-matched healthy donors and moved in step with circulating CD8+ T-cell counts. Treatment left the uncommon public clonotypes either contracted or stable in frequency. Clonality, elevated at ibrutinib response, dropped back toward baseline at progression.

TCRdb's table, derived via immunoSEQ multiplex PCR, lists solely in-frame clones and lacks some. This table has roughly 38,000 clones, about 50% appearing once. The TCR originated in a human donor with chronic lymphocytic leukemia. The source was PBMCs, collected before ibrutinib treatment. The chain links TRBV9 to TRBJ1-2; possibly TRBD1 for D (6 bases). CDR3 bases: TGTGCCAGCAGCGTAGAGGGGGGGAACTATGGCTACACCTTC. This translates into CASSVEGGNYGYTF. The whole variable domain, filled in from reference TRBV9 and TRBJ1-2, reads DSGVTQTPKHLITATGQRVTLRCSPRSGDLSVYWYQQSLDQGLQFLIQYYNGEERAKGNILERFSAQQFPDLHSELNLSSLELGDSALYFCASSVEGGNYGYTFGSGTRLTVV.